This T cell receptor (beta chain) is drawn from a study of shared clonotypes between healthy human individuals. This clone appeared once. Its cognate antigen is unknown. The sample has other DNA sequences that encode this CDR3 too. Study observations and caveats: Tissue TCR repertoires likely differ from these blood-only repertoires. Though the depth was large, rarefaction showed that sorted-subset sequencing was incomplete.

Each replicate PCR on the sorted subsets used about 220 ng DNA (approximately 33,000 T cell genomes). Sequenced by immunoSEQ multiplex PCR; TCRdb stores in-frame clones only, minus some. The data show around 2,000,000 clones, 93% seen once. CD8 cells regarded as naive lacked CD45RO, were positively chosen for CCR7, and omitted terminally differentiated effector memory CD45RA+ cells. The CDR3 has 14 amino acids. Germline V gene data show CDR1 as MNHEY and CDR2 as SMNVEV (reference sequence). V was pared by 1 base and J by 0 bases, with 6 bases between. The TCR originated in a man aged 18 to 29 in good health. Some clones in this sample may be carry-over from other donors' samples. Source material: naive CD8+ T cells from PBMCs. This chain links TRBV27 with TRBJ1-1, with a tentative D call TRBD1 (5 bases). CDR3 bases: TGTGCCAGCAGTTTATGGGGGATGAACACTGAAGCTTTCTTT. It translates to CASSLWGMNTEAFF.